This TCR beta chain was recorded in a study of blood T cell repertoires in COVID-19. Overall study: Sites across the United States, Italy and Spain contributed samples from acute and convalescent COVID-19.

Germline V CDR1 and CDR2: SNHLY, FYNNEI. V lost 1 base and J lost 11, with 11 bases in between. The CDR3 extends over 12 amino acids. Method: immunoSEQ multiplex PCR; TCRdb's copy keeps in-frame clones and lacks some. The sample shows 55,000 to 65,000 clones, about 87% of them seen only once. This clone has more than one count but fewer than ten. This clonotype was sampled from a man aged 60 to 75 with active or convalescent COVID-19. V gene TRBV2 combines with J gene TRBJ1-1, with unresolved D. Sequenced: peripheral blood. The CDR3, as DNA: TGTGCCAGCAGTGAAGACACCGCAACGGCTTTCTTT. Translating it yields CASSEDTATAFF.